Listed below are T cell receptor beta chains from one sample, sequenced in a study of sequential checkpoint blockade in melanoma. Sequencing used immunoSEQ multiplex PCR; TCRdb keeps in-frame clones, though not all of them. Of 18,000 or so clones listed, roughly two thirds are singletons. This specimen was CD8+ T cells sorted from blood (inferred from file names), taken from a patient given nivolumab and ipilimumab in sequence. These receptors came from a human donor with melanoma. Both conserved end residues are part of each CDR3.

V gene: TRBV6-5; J gene: TRBJ1-1; CDR3 protein: CASSWGQGGTEAFF
V gene: TRBV28; J gene: TRBJ1-4; CDR3 protein: CASSFRIATNEKLFF
V gene: TRBV5-6; J gene: TRBJ1-2; CDR3 protein: CASSLWTGVAGYTF
V gene: TRBV9; J gene: TRBJ1-1; CDR3 protein: CASSAGQTTEAFF
V gene: TRBV4-1; J gene: TRBJ1-5; CDR3 protein: CASSHPTGGGNQPQHF
V gene: TRBV6-5; J gene: TRBJ1-5; CDR3 protein: CASSYSRGSQPQHF
V gene: TRBV7-9; J gene: TRBJ2-2; CDR3 protein: CASSTRAPGPNTGELFF
V gene: TRBV7-8; J gene: TRBJ2-7; CDR3 protein: CASSPEPGLAQPYEQYF
V gene: TRBV5-1; J gene: TRBJ2-7; CDR3 protein: CASSGGNDEQYF
V gene: TRBV7-9; J gene: TRBJ2-1; CDR3 protein: CASSLVPAAGGHYNEQFF
V gene: TRBV7-8; J gene: TRBJ2-7; CDR3 protein: CASSLTPGQGRHEQYF
V gene: TRBV6-5; J gene: TRBJ1-1; CDR3 protein: CASSYSSRHMNTEAFF
V gene: TRBV11-2; J gene: TRBJ1-2; CDR3 protein: CASSLEWAPNYGYTF
V gene: TRBV29-1; J gene: TRBJ2-7; CDR3 protein: CSVAGDGSGEQYF
V gene: TRBV27; J gene: TRBJ2-7; CDR3 protein: CASRTSGRAFDEQYF
V gene: TRBV10-3; J gene: TRBJ2-1; CDR3 protein: CAISTGTGINEQFF
V gene: TRBV9; J gene: TRBJ2-7; CDR3 protein: CASSVEDSTYEQYF
V gene: TRBV4-1; J gene: TRBJ2-1; CDR3 protein: CASSQVWTAGGAYNEQFF
V gene: TRBV5-4; J gene: TRBJ1-2; CDR3 protein: CASSLDRDGYTF
V gene: TRBV19; J gene: TRBJ1-5; CDR3 protein: CASSIDLQPQHF
V gene: TRBV6-6; J gene: TRBJ2-1; CDR3 protein: CASSYSPSGSAYEQFF
V gene: TRBV5-1; J gene: TRBJ1-1; CDR3 protein: CASSLRGSTEAFF
V gene: TRBV6-5; J gene: TRBJ1-2; CDR3 protein: CASSRTGGGHGYTF
V gene: TRBV2; J gene: TRBJ2-7; CDR3 protein: CASSAGQSYEQYF
V gene: TRBV29-1; J gene: TRBJ1-2; CDR3 protein: CSFGDTVNYGYTF
V gene: TRBV27; J gene: TRBJ2-7; CDR3 protein: CASSLARVLSSYEQYF
V gene: TRBV29-1; J gene: TRBJ2-7; CDR3 protein: CSVPGQGLYEQYF
V gene: TRBV9; J gene: -; CDR3 protein: CASSPGTSVYEQYF
V gene: TRBV5-4; J gene: TRBJ1-2; CDR3 protein: CASSPGTGNLYGYTF
V gene: TRBV27; J gene: TRBJ2-7; CDR3 protein: CASGLGLAGTYEQYF
V gene: TRBV9; J gene: TRBJ2-7; CDR3 protein: CASSGGTSPYEQYF
V gene: TRBV11-2; J gene: TRBJ2-3; CDR3 protein: CASSSLAGKTDTQYF
V gene: TRBV4-1; J gene: TRBJ2-7; CDR3 protein: CASSQGAGAYEQYF
V gene: TRBV4-2; J gene: TRBJ1-2; CDR3 protein: CASNMGTDYGYTF
V gene: TRBV7-3; J gene: TRBJ2-1; CDR3 protein: CASRRGLAGGNEQFF
V gene: TRBV2; J gene: TRBJ1-1; CDR3 protein: CASRGTYMNTEAFF
V gene: TRBV11-3; J gene: TRBJ2-7; CDR3 protein: CASSLRPGEQYF
V gene: TRBV2; J gene: TRBJ1-2; CDR3 protein: CASSAFTGTGYTF
V gene: TRBV13; J gene: TRBJ2-7; CDR3 protein: CASSLYSGAGQGDEQYF
V gene: TRBV7-9; J gene: TRBJ2-7; CDR3 protein: CASSLSGQGPPYEQYF